Listed here are 2 T cell receptor beta chains from one sample, sequenced in a study of identical twins. TCRdb itself ran the 5' RACE reads through MiXCR, one entry per CDR3 protein. The table records approximately 690,000 distinct CDR3 sequences, 5.5% to 7.5% of them present only once. The source material was naive T cells sorted from blood. These receptors all stem from a man between 18 and 29 years old in good health.

This clonotype was seen many times. The chain has TRBV9 and TRBJ2-4, with 9 bases lining up with TRBD1. The CDR3 is made up of 17 amino acids. Trimming removed 4 bases from V and 7 bases from J; junction bases left unmatched: 15. Germline CDR1 reads SGDLS; CDR2 reads YYNGEE. In nucleotides, the CDR3 is TGTGCCAGCAGCCCCAACGCCGGGACAGGGCGATTTAACATTCAGTACTTC. Amino acid sequence: CASSPNAGTGRFNIQYF.

The rearrangement joins TRBV20-1 to TRBJ2-7; TRBD2 matches at 9 bases. Germline loops: CDR1 DFQATT, CDR2 SNEGSKA (reference sequence). The CDR3 is made up of 13 amino acids. V shed 2 bases and J 2 bases; nucleotides not matched to a gene: 1. The CDR3 DNA is TGCAGTGCTAGAATAGCGGGAGCCTACGAGCAGTACGTC. Encoded protein: CSARIAGAYEQYV.